Shown below are 30 T cell receptor beta chains from a single sample sequenced in a study of cytomegalovirus exposure and HLA in healthy donors. Primers included in the PCR were 60 Vbeta and 13 Jbeta primers. The table came from immunoSEQ multiplex PCR; TCRdb's copy has only in-frame clones and leaves some out. The table lists 90,000 to 120,000 clones, 60% to 75% of them singletons, with 7.8% in the top ten. The material sequenced was PBMCs. These receptors were obtained from a man younger than 40 in good health and CMV-seronegative.

This clone was seen only a few times. The V gene is TRBV5-1, the J gene TRBJ2-7; tentatively, D is TRBD1 (5 bases). Germline CDR1 SGHRS, CDR2 YFSETQ. V was trimmed by 4 bases and J by 3 bases, leaving 8 bases between them. The CDR3 loop spans 12 amino acids. In nucleotides, the CDR3 is TGCGCCAGCAGCATGACAGACTACGAGCAGTACTTC. It translates to CASSMTDYEQYF.

The rearrangement joins TRBV6-1 to TRBJ2-7, with 8 nucleotides matching TRBD2. V lost 3 bases and J lost 0; bases outside the gene matches: 7. Germline CDR1 reads MNHNS; CDR2 reads SASEGT. The CDR3 runs 16 residues. This CDR3 reads CASSDLAGLSSYEQYF. The CDR3 nucleotides are TGTGCCAGCAGTGATCTAGCGGGCCTTAGCTCCTACGAGCAGTACTTC.

The genes are TRBV7-8 and TRBJ2-3, with 11 bases identical to TRBD2. CDR1 is SGHVS and CDR2 is FQNEAQ in the germline V gene. CDR3 length: 18 residues. J gave up 6 bases and V 2 bases, and 13 bases lay outside the gene matches. DNA of the CDR3: TGTGCCAGCAGCTTATTAGCGGGGGGGCCCTCCCTTAGGGATACGCAGTATTTT. Amino acid sequence: CASSLLAGGPSLRDTQYF.

The chain couples TRBV27 to TRBJ2-7, with unresolved D. This CDR3 contains 14 residues. V shed 5 bases and J shed 2 bases, with 13 bases lying between them. Germline CDR1 MNHEY, CDR2 SMNVEV (reference sequence). CDR3 DNA: TGTGCCAGCAGTCTCCTCTACAGAGCCTACGAGCAGTACTTC. Its protein product is CASSLLYRAYEQYF.

This clone turned up a few times. The genes are TRBV2 and TRBJ2-3, with TRBD2 identical over 12 bases. The CDR3 is 16 amino acids. Germline V gene sequence: CDR1 SNHLY, CDR2 FYNNEI. After removal of 7 bases from V and 2 bases from J, the junction contained 7 bases not matched to a gene. CDR3 DNA: TGTGCCAGCACCACAGGACTAGCGGGGTACACAGATACGCAGTATTTT. Translating gives CASTTGLAGYTDTQYF.

Points on this clone: The junction differs from germline at one of its ends, possibly a read error. The chain combines TRBV7-9 with TRBJ1-6; 12 bases line up with TRBD1. In germline, CDR1 is SEHNR, CDR2 FQNEAQ (reference sequence). The CDR3 spans 18 residues. The CDR3: CSSSRGQGAQRRHSPLHF. The CDR3 DNA reads TGTTCCAGCAGCCGGGGACAGGGGGCGCAGAGGAGACATTCACCCCTCCACTTT. Based on the CDR3 plus reference TRBV7-9 and TRBJ1-6, the full variable domain is DTGVSQNPRHKITKRGQNVTFRCDPISEHNRLYWYRQTLGQGPEFLTYFQNEAQLEKSRLLSDRFSAERPKGSFSTLEIQRTEQGDSAMYLCSSSRGQGAQRRHSPLHFGNGTRLTVT.

The chain recombines TRBV10-1 with TRBJ2-3, with D perhaps matching TRBD1 (6 bases). The CDR3 spans 15 residues. Germline values: CDR1 WNHNN, CDR2 SYGVQD (reference sequence). Trimming stripped 4 bases from V and 0 bases from J, with 11 bases between. The CDR3 protein is CASSVQGSSTDTQYF. CDR3 bases: TGCGCCAGCAGTGTACAGGGCTCGAGCACAGATACGCAGTATTTT.

The gene calls are TRBV19 and TRBJ2-1; no reliable D call. The V gene's germline CDR1 is LNHDA and CDR2 SQIVND (reference sequence). CDR3 length equals 16 residues. V lost 3 bases to trimming and J lost 0 bases, with 12 bases between them. DNA for the CDR3: TGTGCCAGTAGTATTTTGGGCACCCCCTCCTACAATGAGCAGTTCTTC. Translated: CASSILGTPSYNEQFF.

The J gene is TRBJ2-1, the V gene TRBV4-2, with 9 bases lining up with TRBD1. The CDR3 is 23 residues long. Germline V gives CDR1 LGHNA, CDR2 YNFKEQ. With V trimmed by 4 bases and J by 6 bases, 31 bases remained unmatched. The CDR3 bases are TGTGCCAGCAGCCCTACTCTCGCCAGGGGACAGGGCTGGCTAGGGTCGCGGGGCAATGAGCAGTTCTTC. This sequence encodes CASSPTLARGQGWLGSRGNEQFF.

The sample holds a few counts of this clone. This chain connects TRBV29-1 to TRBJ2-7, with TRBD1 matching over 10 bases. With V trimmed by 4 bases and J by 6 bases, 3 bases remained unmatched. Germline values: CDR1 SQVTM, CDR2 ANQGSEA. CDR3 length: 12 residues. The CDR3 is CSVARTGGEQYF. As DNA, the CDR3 is TGCAGCGTTGCTAGGACAGGGGGCGAGCAGTACTTC.

This clone has just one count. The rearrangement links TRBV29-1 to TRBJ2-3; a weak D match, TRBD1 (5 bases). Germline-derived CDR1 and CDR2 are SQVTM and ANQGSEA. The CDR3 totals 19 residues. Trimming took off 6 bases at V and 2 bases at J, with 30 bases between the two ends. As DNA, the CDR3 is TGCAGCGTGCCCGACAGAATTGGAGTGGGCATGGGCGACACAGATACGCAGTATTTT. This translates into CSVPDRIGVGMGDTDTQYF.

The chain links TRBV29-1 to TRBJ1-1, with D hard to call. Germline assignment: CDR1 SQVTM and CDR2 ANQGSEA. The V end lost 4 bases, the J end lost 4 bases, and 13 bases lay between the germline ends. The CDR3 covers 13 residues. The chain's CDR3 is CSVVTQLGTEAFF. For the CDR3, the DNA is TGCAGCGTTGTAACACAGCTTGGCACTGAAGCTTTCTTT.

This chain joins TRBV6-5 and TRBJ1-2; possible D gene TRBD1, 5 bases. Trimming took off 6 bases at V and 8 bases at J, with 13 bases between the two ends. This CDR3 is 12 amino acids long. From germline, CDR1 is MNHEY and CDR2 SVGAGI. CDR3: CASRQDSQGYTF. CDR3 sequence (DNA): TGTGCCAGCAGACAAGACAGTCAGGGCTACACCTTC.

CDR3 sequence: CASSLRDSSFEQYF. The CDR3 DNA reads TGTGCCAGCAGTCTCCGGGACAGTTCTTTCGAGCAGTACTTC. The V call is TRBV9, the J call TRBJ2-7, with 7 bases aligning to TRBD1. The CDR3 runs to 14 residues. V lost 5 bases, J lost 6 bases, and 11 bases stayed unmatched. From germline, CDR1 is SGDLS and CDR2 YYNGEE. The whole variable domain, remainder taken from reference TRBV9 and TRBJ2-7, is DSGVTQTPKHLITATGQRVTLRCSPRSGDLSVYWYQQSLDQGLQFLIQYYNGEERAKGNILERFSAQQFPDLHSELNLSSLELGDSALYFCASSLRDSSFEQYFGPGTRLTVT.

The rearrangement uses TRBV5-1 and TRBJ2-3; 7 bases are a match to TRBD2. Germline-derived CDR1 and CDR2 are SGHRS and YFSETQ. V gave up 4 bases and J gave up 2 bases; unmatched junction bases: 7. The CDR3 has 15 residues. This CDR3 reads CASSRAGDPTDTQYF. CDR3 DNA sequence: TGCGCCAGCAGCCGCGCGGGGGACCCCACAGATACGCAGTATTTT. Filled out from reference TRBV5-1 and TRBJ2-3, the complete variable domain reads KAGVTQTPRYLIKTRGQQVTLSCSPISGHRSVSWYQQTPGQGLQFLFEYFSETQRNKGNFPGRFSGRQFSNSRSEMNVSTLELGDSALYLCASSRAGDPTDTQYFGPGTRLTVL.

The V gene is TRBV7-6, the J gene TRBJ2-3; maybe TRBD1 (6 bases). V lost 6 bases to trimming and J lost 0 bases, with 13 bases between them. The CDR3 contains 15 residues. The germline CDR1 and CDR2 sequences are SGHVS and FNYEAQ. The CDR3: CASSSNRASTDTQYF. The CDR3 nucleotides read TGTGCCAGCAGTTCTAACAGGGCCAGCACAGATACGCAGTATTTT.

This sequence joins TRBV28 and TRBJ2-7; 7 bases align to TRBD2. Trimming at V came to 1 base and at J to 0 bases, leaving 3 bases not matched to a gene. The CDR3 covers 15 residues. Looked up from germline, CDR1 is MDHEN and CDR2 is SYDVKM. The CDR3 DNA reads TGTGCCAGCAGTTTATCGGGGGGTTCCTCCTACGAGCAGTACTTC. Amino acid sequence: CASSLSGGSSYEQYF.

The chain couples TRBV21-1 to TRBJ2-3; TRBD2 reflects the table's D call only, with no check against the DNA. TRBV21-1 is shown as a pseudogene. CDR3 size: 14 residues. The CDR3 here is CASSSSDCTDTQYF. CDR3 bases: TGTGCCAGCAGTTCTAGCGACTGCACAGATACGCAGTATTTT.

This clone showed up just a few times. The chain couples TRBV7-6 to TRBJ2-1; 10 bases map to TRBD1. The CDR3 is 16 amino acids. After removal of 5 bases from V and 5 bases from J, the junction contained 9 bases not matched to a gene. In germline, CDR1 is SGHVS, CDR2 FNYEAQ. The CDR3 here is CASSPGSGTGDNEQFF. As DNA, the CDR3 is TGTGCCAGCAGCCCTGGGTCCGGGACAGGGGACAATGAGCAGTTCTTC.

J is TRBJ2-1 and V is TRBV7-3; the D is unclear. Germline V lookup: CDR1 SGHTA, CDR2 FQGTGA. V lost 5 bases, J lost 7 bases, and 12 bases lay in between. The length of the CDR3 is 13 residues. The CDR3 DNA is TGTGCCAGCAGCGATCCCGTGAGGAATGAGCAGTTCTTC. As protein: CASSDPVRNEQFF.

This chain links TRBV9 with TRBJ1-4; TRBD1 aligns across 7 bases. Germline V gene lookup returns CDR1 SGDLS and CDR2 YYNGEE. The CDR3 contains 15 residues. Losses at the gene ends were 0 bases for V and 6 bases for J; bases not matched to a gene: 5. The CDR3 region has the DNA TGTGCCAGCAGCGTAGATGAGGGGGCGTATGAAAAACTGTTTTTT. This sequence encodes CASSVDEGAYEKLFF.

This clone was observed a handful of times. V usage is TRBV9 and J usage is TRBJ2-2; 12 nucleotides line up with TRBD2. This CDR3 has 16 amino acids. J was trimmed by 6 bases and V by 0 bases; bases with no gene match: 3. CDR1 and CDR2 (germline): SGDLS, YYNGEE. CDR3 sequence reads: CASSVGSSGGAGELFF. The DNA for the CDR3 is TGTGCCAGCAGCGTAGGATCTAGCGGGGGGGCCGGGGAGCTGTTTTTT.

This clone was detected only a few times. This chain joins TRBV5-1 and TRBJ1-5, with TRBD1 matching 8 bases. There are 15 residues in the CDR3. Unmatched junction bases numbered 10, after V lost 8 bases and J lost 3 bases. Germline assignment: CDR1 SGHRS and CDR2 YFSETQ. CDR3 nucleotides: TGCGCCAGTTCTCTGACAGGGGCGGCCAATCAGCCCCAGCATTTT. This encodes CASSLTGAANQPQHF.

V and J are TRBV15 and TRBJ1-3; D possibly corresponds to TRBD1 (6 bases). Germline CDR1 and CDR2: LNHNV and YYDKDF (reference sequence). This CDR3 has 14 residues. The germline V and J ends were trimmed by 5 bases and 3 bases, with 11 bases remaining between them. The CDR3 sequence: CATSSRGLGNTIYF. The DNA of the CDR3 is TGTGCCACCAGCTCCAGGGGTCTTGGAAACACCATATATTTT.

V is TRBV30 and J is TRBJ2-1; maybe TRBD2 (6 bases). V was trimmed by 7 bases and J by 7 bases, leaving 11 bases between them. The V gene's germline CDR1 is GTSNPN and CDR2 SVGIG (reference sequence). The CDR3 is made up of 11 amino acids. The CDR3 reads CALSGGNEQFF. Written as DNA, the CDR3 is TGTGCCTTATCCGGGGGAAATGAGCAGTTCTTC.

The V call is TRBV29-1, the J call TRBJ2-5, with TRBD2 as a possible D gene (6 bases). The germline V and J ends were trimmed by 8 bases and 5 bases, with 15 bases remaining between them. The CDR3 runs to 12 residues. Germline assignment: CDR1 SQVTM and CDR2 ANQGSEA. This chain's CDR3 is CSHPGVGETQYF. For the CDR3, the DNA is TGCAGCCACCCGGGGGTTGGGGAGACCCAGTACTTC.

The chain joins TRBV2 to TRBJ2-5; D ambiguous. This CDR3 spans 15 amino acids. The germline V and J ends were trimmed by 2 bases and 1 base, with 11 bases remaining between them. CDR1 SNHLY and CDR2 FYNNEI come from the germline V gene. Here the CDR3 DNA reads TGTGCCAGCAGTGAATTCGGTGGGCCCCAAGAGACCCAGTACTTC. This gives the protein CASSEFGGPQETQYF.

The genes are TRBV7-7 and TRBJ2-7; 9 positions agree with TRBD2. The length of the CDR3 is 15 residues. V shed 1 base, J shed 4 bases, and the junction held 5 bases outside the gene matches. CDR1 is SSHAT and CDR2 is FNYEAQ in the germline V gene (reference sequence). The CDR3 sequence is CASSLGFGLAYEQYF. The DNA for the CDR3 is TGTGCCAGCAGCTTAGGATTTGGACTAGCGTACGAGCAGTACTTC.

On this clone itself: Other nucleotide sequences in the sample specify the same CDR3. The chain joins TRBV5-1 to TRBJ2-6, with TRBD1 matching 11 bases. The V gene end was trimmed by 1 base and the J gene end by 4 bases; junction bases not matched to a gene: 10. Germline V CDR1 and CDR2: SGHRS, YFSETQ. CDR3 length equals 19 residues. CDR3 in amino acids: CASSLFGTGGPSGANVLTF. In nucleotides, the CDR3 is TGCGCCAGCAGCTTGTTTGGGACAGGGGGGCCCTCGGGGGCCAACGTCCTGACTTTC.

V usage is TRBV9 and J usage is TRBJ2-2, with 8 bases fitting TRBD2. The J segment lost 8 bases and the V segment lost 6 bases, leaving 15 bases of the junction unmatched. The germline gives CDR1 SGDLS, CDR2 YYNGEE. The CDR3 runs 16 residues. The CDR3 sequence is CASNQNPGLGVGELFF. The CDR3 DNA follows: TGTGCCAGCAATCAAAATCCGGGACTAGGGGTTGGGGAGCTGTTTTTT.